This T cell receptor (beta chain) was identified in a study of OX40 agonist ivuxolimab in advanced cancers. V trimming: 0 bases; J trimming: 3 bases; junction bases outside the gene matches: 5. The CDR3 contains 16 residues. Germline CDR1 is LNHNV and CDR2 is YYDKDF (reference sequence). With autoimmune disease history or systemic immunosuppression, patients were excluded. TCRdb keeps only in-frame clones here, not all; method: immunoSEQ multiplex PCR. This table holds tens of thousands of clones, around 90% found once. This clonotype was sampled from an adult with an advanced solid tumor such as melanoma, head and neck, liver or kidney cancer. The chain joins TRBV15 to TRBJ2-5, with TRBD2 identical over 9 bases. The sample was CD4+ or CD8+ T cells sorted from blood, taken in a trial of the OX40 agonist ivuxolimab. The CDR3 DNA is TGTGCCACCAGCAGAGATAGGGCGGGAGGGGAAGAGACCCAGTACTTC. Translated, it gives CATSRDRAGGEETQYF.